This entry concerns a single T cell receptor (beta chain). Germline CDR1 and CDR2: LNHDA and SQIVND (reference sequence). This CDR3 has 15 residues. Trimming left V 5 bases short and J 1 base short, with 12 bases between. These data come from a study of cytomegalovirus exposure and HLA in healthy donors. 60 Vbeta and 13 Jbeta primers were used in PCR. Here immunoSEQ multiplex PCR was the method, and the copy in TCRdb shows in-frame clones only, minus some. The sample shows under 200,000 clones, around 80% of them seen only once. Specimen: PBMCs. The gene calls are TRBV19 and TRBJ2-1, with unresolved D. The TCR was taken from a female donor in good health and CMV-seronegative. The CDR3 nucleotides read TGTGCCAGTAGTTCCTCTGGGCTGTCCTACAATGAGCAGTTCTTC. Amino acid sequence: CASSSSGLSYNEQFF. The whole variable domain, remainder taken from reference TRBV19 and TRBJ2-1, is DGGITQSPKYLFRKEGQNVTLSCEQNLNHDAMYWYRQDPGQGLRLIYYSQIVNDFQKGDIAEGYSVSREKKESFPLTVTSAQKNPTAFYLCASSSSGLSYNEQFFGPGTRLTVL.